A single sample is the source of the 32 T cell receptor beta chains below, sequenced in a study of T cell responses to AZD1222 COVID-19 vaccine. Measured with immunoSEQ multiplex PCR; TCRdb has only the in-frame clones, and not every one. Here the sample spans around 120,000 clones, about 90% being singletons. The sample consisted of peripheral blood, taken on day 0 of AZD1222 vaccination. These receptors all stem from an adult in good health.

The chain uses TRBV5-6 and TRBJ2-3; possibly TRBD1 for D (5 bases). Germline CDR1 and CDR2: SGHDT and YYEEEE. The ends were cut back, 4 bases at V and 3 bases at J, with 12 bases in the middle. This CDR3 is 14 amino acids long. Here the CDR3 DNA reads TGTGCCAGCAGCCCCACAGGTGAGACAGATACGCAGTATTTT. It yields the protein CASSPTGETDTQYF.

The J gene is TRBJ2-7, the V gene TRBV28; D possibly corresponds to TRBD1 (5 bases). The CDR3 loop spans 15 amino acids. Germline lookup yields CDR1 MDHEN and CDR2 SYDVKM. V lost 2 bases to trimming and J lost 2 bases, with 13 bases between them. CDR3 coding DNA: TGTGCCAGCAGTTTAACGTCAGGGCGGCCCTACGAGCAGTACTTC. Its protein product is CASSLTSGRPYEQYF. The whole variable domain, filled in from reference TRBV28 and TRBJ2-7, reads DVKVTQSSRYLVKRTGEKVFLECVQDMDHENMFWYRQDPGLGLRLIYFSYDVKMKEKGDIPEGYSVSREKKERFSLILESASTNQTSMYLCASSLTSGRPYEQYFGPGTRLTVT.

This clone was seen a single time. CDR3 residues: CAWSLWSSGGSQRSNEQFF. CDR3 bases: TGTGCCTGGAGTCTGTGGTCGAGCGGGGGGTCTCAACGCTCCAATGAGCAGTTCTTC. V gene TRBV30 combines with J gene TRBJ2-1; the match to TRBD2 covers 9 bases. This CDR3 region has 19 residues. Germline CDR1 reads GTSNPN; CDR2 reads SVGIG (reference sequence). V dropped 2 bases and J dropped 6; count of bases not matched to a gene: 20.

This chain connects TRBV30 to TRBJ2-7; 9 bases match TRBD2. Trimming removed 5 bases from V and 5 bases from J; junction bases left unmatched: 4. Germline CDR1 and CDR2: GTSNPN and SVGIG (reference sequence). The CDR3 has 12 residues. This CDR3 is CAWSLAGDEQYF. CDR3 bases: TGTGCCTGGTCGTTAGCGGGGGACGAGCAGTACTTC.

The chain joins TRBV6-5 to TRBJ1-5; tentative D call: TRBD1 (6 bases). This CDR3 is built from 12 residues. Germline V gene data show CDR1 as MNHEY and CDR2 as SVGAGI. Trimming removed 5 bases from V and 4 bases from J, with 6 bases in between. CDR3 sequence reads: CASSRGNQPQHF. CDR3 coding DNA: TGTGCCAGCAGTAGGGGGAATCAGCCCCAGCATTTT.

The J gene is TRBJ2-7, the V gene TRBV19, with TRBD1 matching over 9 bases. Germline V CDR1 and CDR2: LNHDA, SQIVND (reference sequence). The CDR3 length is 14 residues. The junction had 4 bases not matched to a gene; V was cut back by 5 bases and J by 2 bases. In DNA, the CDR3 is TGTGCCAGTAGTGTTAGACAGGGGGCCTACGAGCAGTACTTC. It is translated as CASSVRQGAYEQYF.

The chain links TRBV19 to TRBJ2-7, with TRBD2 identical over 8 bases. The junction had 8 bases not matched to a gene; V was cut back by 6 bases and J by 7 bases. The CDR3 length is 13 residues. Germline V gives CDR1 LNHDA, CDR2 SQIVND (reference sequence). The CDR3 DNA is TGTGCCAGTAGATCCGGGGGGGCGTCTGAGCAGTACTTC. Its protein product is CASRSGGASEQYF.

This clone showed up just once. The rearrangement uses TRBV28 and TRBJ2-1; D may be TRBD2 (5 bases). Trimming removed 3 bases from V and 5 bases from J, with 14 bases in between. CDR3 size: 15 residues. In germline, CDR1 is MDHEN, CDR2 SYDVKM. Here the CDR3 DNA reads TGTGCCAGCAGTTTGAAGAGGCTGGGAGACAATGAGCAGTTCTTC. Residues: CASSLKRLGDNEQFF.

The chain is built from TRBV29-1 and TRBJ2-1, with 12 bases identical to TRBD2. V lost 5 bases to trimming and J lost 9 bases; unmatched junction nucleotides: 8. CDR1 is SQVTM, CDR2 ANQGSEA, per germline. The CDR3 runs to 14 residues. CDR3 region: CSVRGLAGHGEQFF. CDR3 nucleotide sequence: TGCAGCGTTCGGGGACTAGCGGGTCACGGTGAGCAGTTCTTC.

This rearrangement joins TRBV9 to TRBJ1-2; D is unresolved. The CDR3 loop spans 12 amino acids. Germline V gene data show CDR1 as SGDLS and CDR2 as YYNGEE. V lost 0 bases and J lost 5, with 5 bases in between. Written as DNA, the CDR3 is TGTGCCAGCAGCGTAGGTCAATATGGCTACACCTTC. Its protein product is CASSVGQYGYTF.

The CDR3 sequence: CASSLGPGLNSPLHF. In DNA form, the CDR3 reads TGTGCCAGCAGCTTGGGTCCAGGGTTAAATTCACCCCTCCACTTT. The chain has TRBV5-4 and TRBJ1-6, with D possibly TRBD1 on 5 matching bases. V lost 0 bases and J lost 7, with 11 bases in between. The CDR3 length is 15 residues. Germline loops: CDR1 SGHNT, CDR2 YYREEE (reference sequence).

V gene TRBV6-6 combines with J gene TRBJ2-2, with 7 bases identical to TRBD1. CDR3 length: 18 amino acids. V lost 5 bases to trimming and J lost 2 bases; unmatched junction nucleotides: 14. CDR1 and CDR2 (germline): MNHNY, SVGAGI (reference sequence). CDR3 nucleotides: TGTGCCAGCAGTCTTACCTCCCCCGGGACAGCTAACACCGGGGAGCTGTTTTTT. Protein: CASSLTSPGTANTGELFF.

V usage is TRBV5-1 and J usage is TRBJ2-4, with D tentatively TRBD1 (5 bases). Germline V gene sequence: CDR1 SGHRS, CDR2 YFSETQ. The CDR3 is 17 amino acids. Trimming took off 3 bases at V and 2 bases at J, with 18 bases between the two ends. The CDR3 nucleotides read TGCGCCAGCAGCTCCCCCGCCAATCAGGGTCCCAAAAACATTCAGTACTTC. Protein sequence: CASSSPANQGPKNIQYF. The full variable domain, its missing parts supplied by reference TRBV5-1 and TRBJ2-4, is KAGVTQTPRYLIKTRGQQVTLSCSPISGHRSVSWYQQTPGQGLQFLFEYFSETQRNKGNFPGRFSGRQFSNSRSEMNVSTLELGDSALYLCASSSPANQGPKNIQYFGAGTRLSVL.

This clone was found a few times. The genes are TRBV6-1 and TRBJ1-2, with TRBD1 identical over 10 bases. CDR1 is MNHNS and CDR2 is SASEGT in the germline V gene. CDR3 length: 15 residues. With 1 base clipped from V and 4 bases from J, the junction kept 3 bases outside the gene matches. The CDR3 coding sequence is TGTGCCAGCAGTGAAGAAGGGACAGGGGCCTATGGCTACACCTTC. Protein product: CASSEEGTGAYGYTF.

This clone is a singleton in its sample. The chain links TRBV6-5 to TRBJ1-6; D gene uncertain. Germline V gene data show CDR1 as MNHEY and CDR2 as SVGAGI. V shed 5 bases and J shed 5 bases, with 4 bases lying between them. This CDR3 region has 12 residues. CDR3 region: CASSTHNSPLHF. The CDR3 DNA sequence: TGTGCCAGCAGTACCCATAATTCACCCCTCCACTTT.

V gene TRBV6-5 combines with J gene TRBJ2-1; possibly TRBD2 for D (6 bases). Germline CDR1 reads MNHEY; CDR2 reads SVGAGI. This CDR3 comprises 13 residues. With 7 bases removed from V and 6 bases from J, the gap between germline ends came to 13 bases. DNA for the CDR3: TGTGCCAGCACCCCCCGGAGGGGCAATGAGCAGTTCTTC. This translates into CASTPRRGNEQFF.

The genes are TRBV3-1 (or the pseudogene TRBV3-2) and TRBJ2-7; 11 nucleotides align to TRBD2. The CDR3 has 14 residues. The V and J ends lost 4 bases and 4 bases, in that order; junction bases with no gene match: 3. From germline, CDR1 is LGHDT and CDR2 YNNKEL (reference sequence). For the CDR3, the DNA is TGTGCCAGCAGCCCCGGGACTAGCGGTTACGAGCAGTACTTC. This encodes CASSPGTSGYEQYF.

Only one count was recorded for this clone. CDR3 nucleotide sequence: TGTGCCAGCAGCTTAGACTACAATGAGCAGTTCTTC. It translates to CASSLDYNEQFF. The rearrangement uses TRBV7-2 and TRBJ2-1, with D unclear. The CDR3 is 12 residues long. Trimming left V 1 base short and J 3 bases short, with 1 base between. CDR1 and CDR2 from the germline V gene are SGHTA and FQGNSA.

This chain connects TRBV6-5 to TRBJ1-4; 11 bases map to TRBD1. This CDR3 has 14 residues. The germline V gene encodes CDR1 MNHEY and CDR2 SVGAGI. The V and J ends lost 6 bases and 8 bases, in that order; junction bases with no gene match: 5. The CDR3 protein is CASRPRTGGEKLFF. The CDR3 DNA is TGTGCCAGCAGACCTCGGACAGGGGGCGAAAAACTGTTTTTT.

The chain carries TRBV3-1 (or the pseudogene TRBV3-2) and TRBJ1-2; TRBD1 is a possible D gene (5 bases). Trimming took off 0 bases at V and 8 bases at J, with 13 bases between the two ends. This CDR3 is built from 14 residues. The germline V gene has CDR1 LGHDT and CDR2 YNNKEL (reference sequence). CDR3 sequence reads: CASSQDWAGHGYTF. CDR3 DNA sequence: TGTGCCAGCAGCCAAGATTGGGCAGGGCACGGCTACACCTTC.

V is TRBV19 and J is TRBJ2-7; 9 bases fit TRBD1. CDR3 length: 15 residues. Germline V gene sequence: CDR1 LNHDA, CDR2 SQIVND (reference sequence). Losses at the gene ends were 4 bases for V and 4 bases for J; bases not matched to a gene: 8. CDR3 DNA: TGTGCCAGTAGTACCCCCGGGACAGGGAAATACGAGCAGTACTTC. Amino acids: CASSTPGTGKYEQYF.

The chain joins TRBV11-2 to TRBJ1-3, with D unresolved. This CDR3 is 12 amino acids long. CDR1 and CDR2 (germline): SGHAT, FQNNGV. The germline V and J ends were trimmed by 3 bases and 4 bases, with 4 bases remaining between them. The CDR3 region is CASSLGGNTIYF. CDR3 nucleotide sequence: TGTGCCAGCAGCTTGGGGGGAAACACCATATATTTT.

The chain combines TRBV5-1 with TRBJ1-5, with 7 positions matching TRBD1. The V gene's germline CDR1 is SGHRS and CDR2 YFSETQ. The CDR3 runs to 15 residues. The ends lost 0 bases at V and 1 base at J; junction bases unmatched: 1. The CDR3 bases are TGCGCCAGCAGCTTGGGACAGGGAAGCAATCAGCCCCAGCATTTT. Amino acid sequence: CASSLGQGSNQPQHF.

This chain connects TRBV4-1 to TRBJ1-5; a weak D match, TRBD1 (5 bases). There are 18 residues in the CDR3. CDR1 and CDR2 (germline): MGHRA, YSYEKL. V shed 1 base and J shed 6 bases, with 22 bases lying between them. The CDR3 region is CASSQVRAGTAAGQPQHF. The CDR3 nucleotides read TGCGCCAGCAGCCAAGTGAGGGCTGGGACGGCAGCGGGTCAGCCCCAGCATTTT.

The chain employs TRBV5-1 and TRBJ2-3; tentatively, D is TRBD2 (6 bases). This CDR3 is built from 16 residues. Germline V lookup: CDR1 SGHRS, CDR2 YFSETQ. V was trimmed by 3 bases and J by 6 bases, leaving 20 bases between them. CDR3 loop: CASSSVGDSTVDTQYF. The CDR3 DNA reads as TGCGCCAGCAGCTCGGTGGGGGACTCCACTGTGGATACGCAGTATTTT.

This clone showed up just a few times. The chain combines TRBV5-1 with TRBJ2-5, with D unclear. Germline loops: CDR1 SGHRS, CDR2 YFSETQ. The CDR3 covers 15 residues. Trimming pared 0 bases from V and 2 bases from J, leaving 11 bases between. The CDR3 loop is CASSLAPGPQETQYF. The CDR3 bases are TGCGCCAGCAGCTTGGCCCCTGGCCCACAAGAGACCCAGTACTTC.

This chain connects TRBV5-1 to TRBJ2-5, with 8 bases identical to TRBD2. Germline loops: CDR1 SGHRS, CDR2 YFSETQ. J was trimmed by 5 bases and V by 2 bases; bases with no gene match: 17. The CDR3 runs to 18 residues. CDR3 sequence reads: CASSFSPAGGRSEETQYF. The CDR3 bases are TGCGCCAGCAGCTTCTCGCCTGCGGGAGGTCGGTCAGAGGAGACCCAGTACTTC. The full variable domain, completed using reference TRBV5-1 and TRBJ2-5, is KAGVTQTPRYLIKTRGQQVTLSCSPISGHRSVSWYQQTPGQGLQFLFEYFSETQRNKGNFPGRFSGRQFSNSRSEMNVSTLELGDSALYLCASSFSPAGGRSEETQYFGPGTRLLVL.

The V and J genes are TRBV2 and TRBJ2-7; D call uncertain. V lost 4 bases and J lost 5, with 6 bases in between. This CDR3 is 11 amino acids long. The V gene's germline CDR1 is SNHLY and CDR2 FYNNEI. CDR3 loop: CASSVENEQYF. CDR3 coding DNA: TGTGCCAGCAGTGTTGAGAACGAGCAGTACTTC. Full variable domain (missing parts from reference TRBV2 and TRBJ2-7): EPEVTQTPSHQVTQMGQEVILRCVPISNHLYFYWYRQILGQKVEFLVSFYNNEISEKSEIFDDQFSVERPDGSNFTLKIRSTKLEDSAMYFCASSVENEQYFGPGTRLTVT.

The V and J genes are TRBV5-6 and TRBJ1-3, with D possibly being TRBD1 (6 bases). The CDR3 is 16 residues long. From germline, CDR1 is SGHDT and CDR2 YYEEEE. V lost 0 bases, J lost 2 bases, and 12 bases lay in between. CDR3 loop: CASSLDRAQPGNTIYF. The CDR3 DNA is TGTGCCAGCAGCTTGGACAGGGCCCAGCCTGGAAACACCATATATTTT.

V is TRBV12-3 or TRBV12-4 and J is TRBJ1-4, with D unclear. There are 13 residues in the CDR3. Trimming stripped 4 bases from V and 5 bases from J, with 8 bases between. In nucleotides, the CDR3 is TGTGCCAGCAGTTGGGATGCGAATGAAAAACTGTTTTTT. Its protein is CASSWDANEKLFF.

The rearrangement links TRBV25-1 to TRBJ2-7; no definite D call. V lost 6 bases, J lost 6 bases, and 9 bases lay in between. There are 11 residues in the CDR3. Germline values: CDR1 MGHDK, CDR2 SYGVNS. The CDR3 is CASSVKVEQYF. The CDR3 DNA follows: TGTGCCAGCAGCGTTAAGGTCGAGCAGTACTTC.

The chain carries TRBV3-1 (or the pseudogene TRBV3-2) and TRBJ2-3; 8 bases agree with TRBD2. The V gene's germline CDR1 is LGHDT and CDR2 YNNKEL (reference sequence). With 4 bases clipped from V and 3 bases from J, the junction kept 3 bases outside the gene matches. There are 14 residues in the CDR3. CDR3 amino acids: CASSLGGGTDTQYF. DNA of the CDR3: TGTGCCAGCAGCCTTGGCGGGGGGACAGATACGCAGTATTTT.